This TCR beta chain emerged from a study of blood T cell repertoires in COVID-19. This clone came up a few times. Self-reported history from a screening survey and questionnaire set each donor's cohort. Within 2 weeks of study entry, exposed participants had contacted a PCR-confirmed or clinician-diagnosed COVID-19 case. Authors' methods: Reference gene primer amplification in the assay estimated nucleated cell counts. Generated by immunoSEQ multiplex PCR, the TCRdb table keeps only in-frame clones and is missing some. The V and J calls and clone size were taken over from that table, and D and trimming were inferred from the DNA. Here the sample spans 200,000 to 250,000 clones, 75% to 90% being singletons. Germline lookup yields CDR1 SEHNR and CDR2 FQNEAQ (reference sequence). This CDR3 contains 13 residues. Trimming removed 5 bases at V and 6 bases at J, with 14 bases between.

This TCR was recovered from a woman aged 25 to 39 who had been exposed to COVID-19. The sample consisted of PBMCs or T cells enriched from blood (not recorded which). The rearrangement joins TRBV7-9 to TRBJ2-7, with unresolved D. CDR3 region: CASSPPLLREQYF. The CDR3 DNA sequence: TGTGCCAGCAGCCCCCCCCTACTACGCGAGCAGTACTTC.